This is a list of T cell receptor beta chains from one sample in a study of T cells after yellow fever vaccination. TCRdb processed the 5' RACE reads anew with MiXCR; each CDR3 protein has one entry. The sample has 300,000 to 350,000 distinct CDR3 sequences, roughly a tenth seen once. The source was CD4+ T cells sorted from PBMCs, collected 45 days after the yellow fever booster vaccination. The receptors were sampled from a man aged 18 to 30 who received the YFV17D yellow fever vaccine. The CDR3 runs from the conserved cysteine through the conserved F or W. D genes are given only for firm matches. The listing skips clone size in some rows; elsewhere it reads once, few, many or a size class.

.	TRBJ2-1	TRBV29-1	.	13	TGCAGCGTTGAAGATCTTAGTAGGGTGGAGCAGTTCTTC	CSVEDLSRVEQFF
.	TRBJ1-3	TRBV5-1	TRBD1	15	TGCGCCAGCAGCAACACAGGGGATGAAGGAAACACCATATATTTT	CASSNTGDEGNTIYF
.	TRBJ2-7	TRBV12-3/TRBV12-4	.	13	TGTGCCAGCAGTAGGGACATCACCTACGAGCAGTACTTC	CASSRDITYEQYF
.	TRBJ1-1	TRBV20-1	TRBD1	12	TGCAGTGCTAGGGACAGGCGGTCCTTGGCTTTCTTT	CSARDRRSLAFF
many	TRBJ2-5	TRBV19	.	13	TGTGCCAGTAGTGACGGCAGGACAGAGACCCAGTACTTC	CASSDGRTETQYF
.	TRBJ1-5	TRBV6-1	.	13	TGTGCCAGCAGTGAAGTTGGGGATCAGCCCCAGCATTTT	CASSEVGDQPQHF
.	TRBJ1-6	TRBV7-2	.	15	TGTGCCAGCAGGCCTTTCGGGCTTGGGAATTCACCCCTCCACTTT	CASRPFGLGNSPLHF
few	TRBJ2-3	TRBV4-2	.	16	TGTGCCAGCAGCCAAGACCGGGGGCTCAGCACAGATACGCAGTATTTT	CASSQDRGLSTDTQYF
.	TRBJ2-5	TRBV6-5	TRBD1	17	TGTGCCAGCAGCCGATACAGGGGTCTCGGGTACCAAGAGACCCAGTACTTC	CASSRYRGLGYQETQYF
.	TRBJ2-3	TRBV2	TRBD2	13	TGTGCCAGCGGGGGACTAGGTATAGATACGCAGTATTTT	CASGGLGIDTQYF
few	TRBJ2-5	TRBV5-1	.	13	TGCGCCAGCAGTAAAGACAGTCTCGAGACCCAGTACTTC	CASSKDSLETQYF
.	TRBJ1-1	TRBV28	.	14	TGTGCCAGCAGTTTTGGGGGATTGAACACTGAAGCTTTCTTT	CASSFGGLNTEAFF
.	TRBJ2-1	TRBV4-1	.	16	TGCGCCAGCAGCCAAGCCCTGGGGGGGGGCACGAATGAGCAGTTCTTC	CASSQALGGGTNEQFF
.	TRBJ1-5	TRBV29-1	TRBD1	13	TGCAGCGCTAAGACAGGGCCCAATCAGCCCCAGCATTTT	CSAKTGPNQPQHF
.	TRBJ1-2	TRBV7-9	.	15	TGTGCCAGCAGCTCGAGTGGGGTTCAGACCTATGGCTACACCTTC	CASSSSGVQTYGYTF
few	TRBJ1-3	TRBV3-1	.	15	TGTGCCAGCAGCCTCGGACCGCACTCTGGAAACACCATATATTTT	CASSLGPHSGNTIYF
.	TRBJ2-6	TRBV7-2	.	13	TGTGCCAGCAGTGCAGTCGGGGCCAACGTCCTGACTTTC	CASSAVGANVLTF
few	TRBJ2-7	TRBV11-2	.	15	TGTGCCAGCAGCTTAGGGGGCTACAACTCCTACGAGCAGTACTTC	CASSLGGYNSYEQYF
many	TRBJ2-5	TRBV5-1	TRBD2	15	TGTGCTAGCAGCCTCGGGACTAGCGGTCAAGAGACCCAGTACTTC	CASSLGTSGQETQYF
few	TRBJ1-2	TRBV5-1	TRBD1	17	TGCGCCAGCAGCTTGGCCCCCTCCGGGACAGCTAACTATGGCTACACCTTC	CASSLAPSGTANYGYTF
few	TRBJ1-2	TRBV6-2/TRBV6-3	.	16	TGTGCCAGCACCCCGTCGGCGCAGGGATATAACTATGGCTACACCTTC	CASTPSAQGYNYGYTF
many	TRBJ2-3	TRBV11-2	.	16	TGTGCCAGCAGCCTTAGACTCTTCCCCAGCACAGATACGCAGTATTTT	CASSLRLFPSTDTQYF
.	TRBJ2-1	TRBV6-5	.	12	TGTGCCAGTCGGGACCCGTACAATGAGCAGTTCTTC	CASRDPYNEQFF
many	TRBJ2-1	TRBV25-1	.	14	TGTGCCAGCCTTGGACAGCAACCCTACAATGAGCAGTTCTTC	CASLGQQPYNEQFF
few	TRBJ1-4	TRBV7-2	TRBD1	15	TGTGCCAGCAGCCCCCGACAGGGAAGTGATGAAAAACTGTTTTTT	CASSPRQGSDEKLFF
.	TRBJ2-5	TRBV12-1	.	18	TGTGCCAGCAGCTTTCATTCTGTGGGGCCCCCAGCGGGAGAGACCCAGTACTTC	CASSFHSVGPPAGETQYF
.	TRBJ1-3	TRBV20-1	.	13	TGCAGTGCTCCTGGGGTCTCTGGAAACACCATATATTTT	CSAPGVSGNTIYF
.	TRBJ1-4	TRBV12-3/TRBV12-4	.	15	TGTGCCAGCAGTCGGACAGCTGCAACTAATGAAAAACTGTTTTTT	CASSRTAATNEKLFF
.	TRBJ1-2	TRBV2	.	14	TGTGCCAGCAGTGTCGACATTACTAACTATGGCTACACCTTC	CASSVDITNYGYTF
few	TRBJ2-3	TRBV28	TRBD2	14	TGTGCCAGCGGAGCGGGGGGGCCGGTAGATACGCAGTATTTT	CASGAGGPVDTQYF
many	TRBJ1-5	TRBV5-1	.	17	TGCGCCAGCAGATTCCGGGGAGGGCACCTTAGCAATCAGCCCCAGCATTTT	CASRFRGGHLSNQPQHF
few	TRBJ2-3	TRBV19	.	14	TGTGCCAGTAGTGCCGGGACAACCAGGGATACGCAGTATTTT	CASSAGTTRDTQYF
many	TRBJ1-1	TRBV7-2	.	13	TGTGCCAGCAGCTCCGACAGGAACACTGAAGCTTTCTTT	CASSSDRNTEAFF
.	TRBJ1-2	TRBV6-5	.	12	TGTGCCAGCAGTTATCTGGGGGAGGGCTACACCTTC	CASSYLGEGYTF
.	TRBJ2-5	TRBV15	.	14	TGTGCCACCAGCAGAGTGGGGGGCCAAGAGACCCAGTACTTC	CATSRVGGQETQYF
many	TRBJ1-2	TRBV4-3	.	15	TGCGCCAGCAGCCAAGATTCTGCGGGGAACAATGGCTACACCTTC	CASSQDSAGNNGYTF
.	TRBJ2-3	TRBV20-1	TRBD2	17	TGCAGTGCTAGAACCCCCACTAGCGGGGGGTTGTCAGATACGCAGTATTTT	CSARTPTSGGLSDTQYF
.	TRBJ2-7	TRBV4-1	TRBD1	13	TGCGCCAGCAGCCAGTTTATCGGACAGGTAAACGACTTC	CASSQFIGQVNDF
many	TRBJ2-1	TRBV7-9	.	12	TGTGCCAGCAGCCCCACAGGGAATGAGCAGTTCTTC	CASSPTGNEQFF
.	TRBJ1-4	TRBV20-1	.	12	TGCAGTGCCACAGACGCCGCGGAAAAACTGTTTTTT	CSATDAAEKLFF
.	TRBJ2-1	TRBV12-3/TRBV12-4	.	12	TGTGCCAGCAGTTCTCGACCCGGAGAGCAGTTCTTC	CASSSRPGEQFF
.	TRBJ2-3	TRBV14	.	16	TGTGCCAGCAGCCCCCTTTGGGGTTCTAGCACAGATACGCAGTATTTT	CASSPLWGSSTDTQYF
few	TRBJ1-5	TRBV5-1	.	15	TGCGCCAGCAGCCGGGACCCCGGGGGCAATCAGCCCCAGCATTTT	CASSRDPGGNQPQHF
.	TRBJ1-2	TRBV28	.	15	TGTGCCAGCAGTCCGGCGGACAGCCTTAACTATGGCTACACCTTC	CASSPADSLNYGYTF
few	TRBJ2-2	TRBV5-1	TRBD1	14	TGCGCCAGCAGTGTGACAGGGGGAATCGGGGAGCTGTTTTTT	CASSVTGGIGELFF
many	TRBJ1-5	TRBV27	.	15	TGTGCCAGCAGTTTAGCGGGGGGCAGCAATCAGCCCCAGCATTTT	CASSLAGGSNQPQHF
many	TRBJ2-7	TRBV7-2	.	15	TGTGCCAGCAGCCCCCCGAGAGGAAGCTCCTACGAGCAGTACTTC	CASSPPRGSSYEQYF
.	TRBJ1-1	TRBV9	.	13	TGTGCCAGCAGCGCTGAGGGGCTGGCGGGAGCTTTCTTT	CASSAEGLAGAFF
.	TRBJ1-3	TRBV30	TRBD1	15	TGTGCCTGGAATTCCGGGACAGGGGCTGGAAACACCATATATTTT	CAWNSGTGAGNTIYF
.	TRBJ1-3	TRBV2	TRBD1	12	TGTGCCAGCGGGGGACAGGGAAACACCATATATTTT	CASGGQGNTIYF
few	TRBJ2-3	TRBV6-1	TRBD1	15	TGTGCCAGCAGAACCAGGACAGGGGGGGCAGATACGCAGTATTTT	CASRTRTGGADTQYF
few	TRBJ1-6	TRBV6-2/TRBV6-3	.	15	TGTTCCAGCAGCGTCCGACAGGCAGCTAATTCACCCCTCCACTTT	CSSSVRQAANSPLHF
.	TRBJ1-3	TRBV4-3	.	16	TGCGCCAGCACCCCGGGCAGGGGAGTGGATGGAAACACCATATATTTT	CASTPGRGVDGNTIYF
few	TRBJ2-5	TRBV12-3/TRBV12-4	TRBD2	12	TGTGCCAGCAGCCTCCCGGGGGGTCCCCAGTACTTC	CASSLPGGPQYF